A selection of T cell receptor beta chains follows, all from one sample in a study of blood T cell repertoires in COVID-19. Sequencing was performed with immunoSEQ multiplex PCR; in TCRdb, only in-frame clones are kept and a portion is missing. Here the sample spans 200,000 to 250,000 clones, 65% to 85% being singletons. Source material: PBMCs or T cells enriched from blood (not recorded which). These receptor sequences come from a woman aged 55 to 70 who had recovered from COVID-19. Both conserved end residues are part of each CDR3. Each record gives: CDR3 DNA, CDR3 protein, J gene, V gene, D gene, clone size. The D gene is left open where the match is weak. Expanded clones get a size class; other rows say once, few or many, or leave the size out.

cdr3_nt: TGTGCCAGTAGCGACACAGGGGGCCTGGATGAAAAACTGTTTTTT; cdr3_aa: CASSDTGGLDEKLFF; j_call: TRBJ1-4; v_call: TRBV19; d_call: TRBD1; clone_size: -
cdr3_nt: TGTGCCAGCAGCACAGTTCGCTCTGGAAACACCATATATTTT; cdr3_aa: CASSTVRSGNTIYF; j_call: TRBJ1-3; v_call: TRBV7-6; d_call: -; clone_size: once
cdr3_nt: TGCGCCAGCAGCTTTCAGGGGAACTATGGCTACACCTTC; cdr3_aa: CASSFQGNYGYTF; j_call: TRBJ1-2; v_call: TRBV5-1; d_call: -; clone_size: -
cdr3_nt: TGTGCCAGCAGTGGGGAGGCAGGGCGACAGCCCCAGCATTTT; cdr3_aa: CASSGEAGRQPQHF; j_call: TRBJ1-5; v_call: TRBV2; d_call: -; clone_size: few
cdr3_nt: TGTGCCAGCAGTTTACGTCATAGCCCCAGGGGGTTGGGGACTGGGGCCAACGTCCTGACTTTC; cdr3_aa: CASSLRHSPRGLGTGANVLTF; j_call: TRBJ2-6; v_call: TRBV27; d_call: TRBD1; clone_size: -
cdr3_nt: TGTGCCAGCAGCTTTGGGAGGAACACAGATACGCAGTATTTT; cdr3_aa: CASSFGRNTDTQYF; j_call: TRBJ2-3; v_call: TRBV11-3; d_call: -; clone_size: -
cdr3_nt: TGCGCCAGCAGCGTGGGACTAGCCGGCTACGAGCAGTACTTC; cdr3_aa: CASSVGLAGYEQYF; j_call: TRBJ2-7; v_call: TRBV5-1; d_call: TRBD2; clone_size: -
cdr3_nt: TGTGCCAGCAGTTTGCTAGCGGGGGAAGAGACCCAGTACTTC; cdr3_aa: CASSLLAGEETQYF; j_call: TRBJ2-5; v_call: TRBV27; d_call: TRBD2; clone_size: -
cdr3_nt: TGTGCCAGCAGTTACTCACGGGTCCAGCCCCAGCATTTT; cdr3_aa: CASSYSRVQPQHF; j_call: TRBJ1-5; v_call: TRBV6-5; d_call: -; clone_size: -
cdr3_nt: TGTGCCAGCAGCCGGCGGACGGGAGGGCGGCCAGATACGCAGTATTTT; cdr3_aa: CASSRRTGGRPDTQYF; j_call: TRBJ2-3; v_call: TRBV7-9; d_call: TRBD2; clone_size: once
cdr3_nt: TGTGCCACCAAGCGACAGGGTTGGGAAAAACTGTTTTTT; cdr3_aa: CATKRQGWEKLFF; j_call: TRBJ1-4; v_call: TRBV6-5; d_call: TRBD1; clone_size: -
cdr3_nt: TGTGCCAGCTCCGGGCTACAGGTGGCCCTCCACTTT; cdr3_aa: CASSGLQVALHF; j_call: TRBJ1-6; v_call: TRBV2; d_call: -; clone_size: -
cdr3_nt: TGCGCCAGCATGGGGACAAGGGATTCACGCCGGTACAATGAGCAGTTCTTC; cdr3_aa: CASMGTRDSRRYNEQFF; j_call: TRBJ2-1; v_call: TRBV23-1; d_call: -; clone_size: -
cdr3_nt: TGCGCCAGCAGCCAAGAGACCCTGGAGGACTATGGCTACACCTTC; cdr3_aa: CASSQETLEDYGYTF; j_call: TRBJ1-2; v_call: TRBV4-1; d_call: -; clone_size: -
cdr3_nt: TGTGCCAGCAGCTTATTCCAGGATAATTCACCCCTCCACTTT; cdr3_aa: CASSLFQDNSPLHF; j_call: TRBJ1-6; v_call: TRBV11-2; d_call: -; clone_size: -
cdr3_nt: TGTGCCAGCAGCTTACGAGGGGGCTCGAACACCGGGGAGCTGTTTTTT; cdr3_aa: CASSLRGGSNTGELFF; j_call: TRBJ2-2; v_call: TRBV7-6; d_call: TRBD1; clone_size: -
cdr3_nt: TGTGCCAGCAGCTTTCGACTAGCGGGAAAGGGAGATACGCAGTATTTT; cdr3_aa: CASSFRLAGKGDTQYF; j_call: TRBJ2-3; v_call: TRBV5-4; d_call: TRBD2; clone_size: -
cdr3_nt: TGTGCCAGCAGTCTCATTAGAAGCAGCACAGATACGCAGTATTTT; cdr3_aa: CASSLIRSSTDTQYF; j_call: TRBJ2-3; v_call: TRBV7-6; d_call: -; clone_size: once
cdr3_nt: TGTGCCAGCAGCTCCGGGACTAGCCAGGATGAGCAGTTCTTC; cdr3_aa: CASSSGTSQDEQFF; j_call: TRBJ2-1; v_call: TRBV11-3; d_call: TRBD2; clone_size: few
cdr3_nt: TGTGCCAGCAGCTCCCGGACAGGGACAGATACGCAGTATTTT; cdr3_aa: CASSSRTGTDTQYF; j_call: TRBJ2-3; v_call: TRBV7-2; d_call: TRBD1; clone_size: -
cdr3_nt: TGCGCCAGCAGCCAAGGATGGACTAGCGGGGCCCTCCACACAGATACGCAGTATTTT; cdr3_aa: CASSQGWTSGALHTDTQYF; j_call: TRBJ2-3; v_call: TRBV4-3; d_call: TRBD2; clone_size: -
cdr3_nt: TGTGCCAGTAGTACCCTGACAGCACTCTCTGGAAACACCATATATTTT; cdr3_aa: CASSTLTALSGNTIYF; j_call: TRBJ1-3; v_call: TRBV19; d_call: -; clone_size: -
cdr3_nt: TGCGCCAGCAGCTCGGTCGGGGAGAACACTGAAGCTTTCTTT; cdr3_aa: CASSSVGENTEAFF; j_call: TRBJ1-1; v_call: TRBV5-1; d_call: -; clone_size: -
cdr3_nt: TGTGCCAGCAGCGCCGGACCGCGGTCTCCCGGGGGATCACCCCTCCACTTT; cdr3_aa: CASSAGPRSPGGSPLHF; j_call: TRBJ1-6; v_call: TRBV7-9; d_call: -; clone_size: few
cdr3_nt: TGTGCCAGCAGCATGGACAGGATCTATGGCTACACCTTC; cdr3_aa: CASSMDRIYGYTF; j_call: TRBJ1-2; v_call: TRBV6-5; d_call: TRBD1; clone_size: -
cdr3_nt: TGCGCCAGCAGTATTGGCCTAGCGGGAGGGCTCGGGGAGCTGTTTTTT; cdr3_aa: CASSIGLAGGLGELFF; j_call: TRBJ2-2; v_call: TRBV10-1; d_call: TRBD2; clone_size: few
cdr3_nt: TGTGCCAGCAGCTTAGACCTAGCGGGTAGCACAGATACGCAGTATTTT; cdr3_aa: CASSLDLAGSTDTQYF; j_call: TRBJ2-3; v_call: TRBV7-9; d_call: TRBD2; clone_size: -
cdr3_nt: TGTGCCAGCAGTTCCGGGGACAGCTATTCTGGCTACACCTTC; cdr3_aa: CASSSGDSYSGYTF; j_call: TRBJ1-2; v_call: TRBV6-6; d_call: TRBD1; clone_size: -